This T cell receptor (beta chain) comes out of a study of T cells in women clearing cervical HPV infection. The wider study: Case blood was drawn when the lesion was first found; control blood after infection became undetectable. Findings and limits, study-wide: CIN3+ cases had significantly higher TCR richness than controls; evenness did not differ. TRBV6-7 relative abundance averaged approximately 0.11% in cases and less than 0.2% in controls.

Turning to this clone: The antigen remains undetermined. The read finishes 3 residues shy of the CDR3 end, and the germline J gene is used to complete it.

Deletions cut 7 bases from V and 2 bases from J, with 13 bases between. This CDR3 contains 14 residues. CDR1 and CDR2 (germline): SNHLY, FYNNEI. immunoSEQ multiplex PCR used an average of around 1,100 ng genomic DNA. Assay used: immunoSEQ multiplex PCR; TCRdb lists only in-frame clones, some missing. The listing contains tens of thousands of clones. The sequenced sample was blood buffy coat. The J gene is TRBJ2-3, the V gene TRBV2; possible D gene TRBD2, 6 bases. This TCR was sampled from a woman aged 18 to 75 with a cervical HPV16 infection that either progressed to CIN3+ or cleared (not recorded which). The CDR3 DNA, read in part, is TGTGCCAGCACTCGGGACTGGAACACAGATACG. It is translated as CASTRDWNTDT. The full CDR3 is CASTRDWNTDTQYF.